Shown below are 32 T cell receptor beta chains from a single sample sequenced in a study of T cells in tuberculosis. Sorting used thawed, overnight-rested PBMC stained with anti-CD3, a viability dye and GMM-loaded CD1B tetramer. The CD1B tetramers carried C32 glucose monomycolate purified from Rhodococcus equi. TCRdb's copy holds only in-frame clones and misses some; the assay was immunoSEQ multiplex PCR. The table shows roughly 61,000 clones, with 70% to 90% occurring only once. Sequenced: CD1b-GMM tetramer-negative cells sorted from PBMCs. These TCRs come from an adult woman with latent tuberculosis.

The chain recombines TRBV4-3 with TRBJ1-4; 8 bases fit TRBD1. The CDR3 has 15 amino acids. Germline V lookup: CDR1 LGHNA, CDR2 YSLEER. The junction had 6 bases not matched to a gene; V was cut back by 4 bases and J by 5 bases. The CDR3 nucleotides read TGCGCCAGCAGCCCCGGGGACAGGAGAAATGAAAAACTGTTTTTT. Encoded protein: CASSPGDRRNEKLFF.

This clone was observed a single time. The CDR3 sequence: CASSLMARTSGGAGELFF. The CDR3 DNA reads TGTGCCAGCAGCTTAATGGCCCGGACTAGCGGGGGGGCCGGGGAGCTGTTTTTT. The J gene is TRBJ2-2, the V gene TRBV7-3; 15 bases map to TRBD2. The J segment lost 6 bases and the V segment lost 1 base, leaving 6 bases of the junction unmatched. CDR1 SGHTA and CDR2 FQGTGA come from the germline V gene. This CDR3 is 18 amino acids long.

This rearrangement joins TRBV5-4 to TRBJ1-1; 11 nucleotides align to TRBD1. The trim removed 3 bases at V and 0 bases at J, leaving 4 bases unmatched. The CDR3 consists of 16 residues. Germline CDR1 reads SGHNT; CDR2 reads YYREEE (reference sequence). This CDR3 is CASSSWTGGLNTEAFF. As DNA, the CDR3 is TGTGCCAGCAGCTCGTGGACAGGGGGCTTGAACACTGAAGCTTTCTTT.

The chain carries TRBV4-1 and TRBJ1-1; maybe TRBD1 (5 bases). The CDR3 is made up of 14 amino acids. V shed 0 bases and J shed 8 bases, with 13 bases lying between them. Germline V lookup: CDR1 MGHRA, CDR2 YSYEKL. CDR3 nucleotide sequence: TGCGCCAGCAGCCAAGATCTTGGCGGGGGGGAAGCTTTCTTT. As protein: CASSQDLGGGEAFF.

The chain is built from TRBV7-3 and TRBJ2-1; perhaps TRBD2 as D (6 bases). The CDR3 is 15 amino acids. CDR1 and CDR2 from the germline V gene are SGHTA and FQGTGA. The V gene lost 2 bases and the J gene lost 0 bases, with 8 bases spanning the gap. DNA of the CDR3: TGTGCCAGCAGCTTACAAGCGGGCTCCTACAATGAGCAGTTCTTC. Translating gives CASSLQAGSYNEQFF.

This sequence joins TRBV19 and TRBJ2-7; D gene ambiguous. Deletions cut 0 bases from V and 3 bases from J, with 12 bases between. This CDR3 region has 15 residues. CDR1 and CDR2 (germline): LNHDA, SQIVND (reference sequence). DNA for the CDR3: TGTGCCAGTAGTATAGATTCCAGCGTGCTCTACGAGCAGTACTTC. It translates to CASSIDSSVLYEQYF.

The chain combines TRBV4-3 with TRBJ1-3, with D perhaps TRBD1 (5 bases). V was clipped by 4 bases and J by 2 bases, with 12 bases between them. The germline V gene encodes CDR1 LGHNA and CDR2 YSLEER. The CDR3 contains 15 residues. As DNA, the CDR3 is TGCGCCAGCAGCCTAGGTCAGGGAACTGGAAACACCATATATTTT. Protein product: CASSLGQGTGNTIYF.

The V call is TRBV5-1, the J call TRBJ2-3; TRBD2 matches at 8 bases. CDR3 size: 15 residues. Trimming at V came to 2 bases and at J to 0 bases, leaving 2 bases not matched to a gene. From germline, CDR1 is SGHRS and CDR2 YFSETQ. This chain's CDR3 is CASSFLAGSTDTQYF. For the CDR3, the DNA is TGCGCCAGCAGCTTCTTAGCGGGAAGCACAGATACGCAGTATTTT.

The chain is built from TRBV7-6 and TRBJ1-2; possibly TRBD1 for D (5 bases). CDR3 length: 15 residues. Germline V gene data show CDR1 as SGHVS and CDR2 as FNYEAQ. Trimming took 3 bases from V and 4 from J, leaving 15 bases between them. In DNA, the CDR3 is TGTGCCAGCAGCTTTCTAGCGACAGATTCCTATGGCTACACCTTC. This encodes CASSFLATDSYGYTF. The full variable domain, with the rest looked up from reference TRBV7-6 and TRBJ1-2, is GAGVSQSPRYKVTKRGQDVALRCDPISGHVSLYWYRQALGQGPEFLTYFNYEAQQDKSGLPNDRFSAERPEGSISTLTIQRTEQRDSAMYRCASSFLATDSYGYTFGSGTRLTVV.

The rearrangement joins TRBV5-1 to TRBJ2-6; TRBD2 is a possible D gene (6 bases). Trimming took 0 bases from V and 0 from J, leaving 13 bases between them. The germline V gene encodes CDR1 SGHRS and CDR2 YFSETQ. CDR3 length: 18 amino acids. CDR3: CASSLELAAISGANVLTF. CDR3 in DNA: TGCGCCAGCAGCTTGGAATTAGCGGCCATCTCTGGGGCCAACGTCCTGACTTTC.

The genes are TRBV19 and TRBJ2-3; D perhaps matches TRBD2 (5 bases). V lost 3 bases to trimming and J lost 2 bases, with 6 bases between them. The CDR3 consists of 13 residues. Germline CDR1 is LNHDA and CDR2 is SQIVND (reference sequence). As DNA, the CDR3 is TGTGCCAGTAGTATGGGAGTCACAGATACGCAGTATTTT. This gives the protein CASSMGVTDTQYF.

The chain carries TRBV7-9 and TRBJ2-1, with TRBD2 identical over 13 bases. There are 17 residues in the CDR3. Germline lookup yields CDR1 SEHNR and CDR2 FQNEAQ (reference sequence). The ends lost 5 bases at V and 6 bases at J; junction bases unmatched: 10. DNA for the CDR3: TGTGCCAGCAGCGCCCCCTCCGGGACTAGCGGGACCAATGAGCAGTTCTTC. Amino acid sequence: CASSAPSGTSGTNEQFF.

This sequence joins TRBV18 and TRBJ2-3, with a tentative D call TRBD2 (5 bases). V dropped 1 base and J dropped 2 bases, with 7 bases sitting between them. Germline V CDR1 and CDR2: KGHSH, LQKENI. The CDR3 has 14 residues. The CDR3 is CASSPLASTDTQYF. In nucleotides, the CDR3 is TGTGCCAGCTCACCACTAGCGTCCACAGATACGCAGTATTTT.

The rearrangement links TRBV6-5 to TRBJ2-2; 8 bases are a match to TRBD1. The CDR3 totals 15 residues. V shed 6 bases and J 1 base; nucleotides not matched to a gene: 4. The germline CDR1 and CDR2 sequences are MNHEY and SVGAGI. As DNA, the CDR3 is TGTGCCAGCAGGACGGGACAGGTGAACACCGGGGAGCTGTTTTTT. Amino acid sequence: CASRTGQVNTGELFF.

CDR3 sequence reads: CASSHTSQGDQPQHF. The CDR3 DNA reads as TGTGCCAGCAGCCATACCTCACAGGGGGATCAGCCCCAGCATTTT. The rearrangement uses TRBV7-2 and TRBJ1-5, with 8 bases identical to TRBD1. Germline values: CDR1 SGHTA, CDR2 FQGNSA. The CDR3 is 15 residues long. V lost 5 bases and J lost 5; bases outside the gene matches: 8. Looking up the rest from reference TRBV7-2 and TRBJ1-5 gives the full variable domain: GAGVSQSPSNKVTEKGKDVELRCDPISGHTALYWYRQSLGQGLEFLIYFQGNSAPDKSGLPSDRFSAERTGGSVSTLTIQRTQQEDSAVYLCASSHTSQGDQPQHFGDGTRLSIL.

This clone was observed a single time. As DNA, the CDR3 is TGTGCCAGCAGCTTAAGTCGGGGGGGCAATGAGCAGTTCTTC. Translation: CASSLSRGGNEQFF. V is TRBV7-6 and J is TRBJ2-1, with 8 bases aligning to TRBD2. CDR1 is SGHVS, CDR2 FNYEAQ, per germline. This CDR3 spans 14 amino acids. V was pared by 2 bases and J by 6 bases, with 3 bases of the junction left unmatched.

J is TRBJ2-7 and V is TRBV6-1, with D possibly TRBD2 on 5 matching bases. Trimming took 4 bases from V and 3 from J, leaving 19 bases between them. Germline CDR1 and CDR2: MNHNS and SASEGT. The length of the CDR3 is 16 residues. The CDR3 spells CASSVDRGYANYEQYF. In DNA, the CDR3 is TGTGCCAGCAGTGTAGATCGCGGGTACGCCAACTACGAGCAGTACTTC.

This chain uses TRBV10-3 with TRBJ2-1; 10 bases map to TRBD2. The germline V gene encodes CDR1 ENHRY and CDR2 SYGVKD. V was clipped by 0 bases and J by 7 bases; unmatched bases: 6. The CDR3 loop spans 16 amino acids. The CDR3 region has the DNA TGTGCCATCAGTGAGTCCCTAGCGGGAGCGCCAAATGAGCAGTTCTTC. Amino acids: CAISESLAGAPNEQFF.

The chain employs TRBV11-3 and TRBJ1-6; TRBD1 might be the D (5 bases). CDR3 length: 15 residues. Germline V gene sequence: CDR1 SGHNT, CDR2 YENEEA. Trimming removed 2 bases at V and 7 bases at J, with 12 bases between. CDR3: CASSLSSRTNSPLHF. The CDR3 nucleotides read TGTGCCAGCAGCTTAAGCTCCCGGACAAATTCACCCCTCCACTTT.

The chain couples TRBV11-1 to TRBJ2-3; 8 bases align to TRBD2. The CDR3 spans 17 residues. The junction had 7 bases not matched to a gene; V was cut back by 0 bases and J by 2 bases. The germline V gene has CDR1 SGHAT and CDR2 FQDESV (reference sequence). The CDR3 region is CASSLALTSGNTDTQYF. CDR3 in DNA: TGTGCCAGCAGCTTAGCGCTAACTAGCGGAAACACAGATACGCAGTATTTT. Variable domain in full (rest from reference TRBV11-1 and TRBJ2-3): EAEVAQSPRYKITEKSQAVAFWCDPISGHATLYWYRQILGQGPELLVQFQDESVVDDSQLPKDRFSAERLKGVDSTLKIQPAELGDSAMYLCASSLALTSGNTDTQYFGPGTRLTVL.

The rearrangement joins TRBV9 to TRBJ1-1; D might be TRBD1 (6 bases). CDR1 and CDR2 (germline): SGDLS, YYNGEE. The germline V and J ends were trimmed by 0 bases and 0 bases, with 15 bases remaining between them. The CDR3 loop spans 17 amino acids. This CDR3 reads CASSVGPRDRLNTEAFF. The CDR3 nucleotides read TGTGCCAGCAGCGTAGGGCCTAGAGACAGGTTGAACACTGAAGCTTTCTTT. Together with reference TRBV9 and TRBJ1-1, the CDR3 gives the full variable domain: DSGVTQTPKHLITATGQRVTLRCSPRSGDLSVYWYQQSLDQGLQFLIQYYNGEERAKGNILERFSAQQFPDLHSELNLSSLELGDSALYFCASSVGPRDRLNTEAFFGQGTRLTVV.

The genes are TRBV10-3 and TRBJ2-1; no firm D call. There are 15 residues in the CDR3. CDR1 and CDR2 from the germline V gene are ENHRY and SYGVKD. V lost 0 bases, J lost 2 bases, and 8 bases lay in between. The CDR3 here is CAISESVRTYNEQFF. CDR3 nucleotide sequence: TGTGCCATCAGTGAGTCGGTCAGAACCTACAATGAGCAGTTCTTC.

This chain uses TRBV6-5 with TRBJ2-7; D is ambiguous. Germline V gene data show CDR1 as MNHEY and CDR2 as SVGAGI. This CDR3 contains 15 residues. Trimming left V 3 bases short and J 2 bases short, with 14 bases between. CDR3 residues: CASSYGQSYTYEQYF. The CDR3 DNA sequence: TGTGCCAGCAGTTATGGGCAGTCTTATACCTACGAGCAGTACTTC.

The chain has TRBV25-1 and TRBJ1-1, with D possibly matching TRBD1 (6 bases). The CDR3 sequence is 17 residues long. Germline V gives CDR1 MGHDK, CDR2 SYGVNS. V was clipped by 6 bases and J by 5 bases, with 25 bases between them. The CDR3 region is CASRSTEGLGGGTEAFF. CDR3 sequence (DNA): TGTGCCAGCAGATCCACAGAGGGTCTAGGGGGGGGGACTGAAGCTTTCTTT.

The CDR3 loop is CARNQGQGFNSPLHF. CDR3 DNA: TGCGCCAGAAACCAGGGACAGGGTTTTAATTCACCCCTCCACTTT. V gene TRBV23-1 combines with J gene TRBJ1-6, with TRBD1 matching 9 bases. TRBV23-1 is flagged as an ORF with uncertain function. The ends lost 9 bases at V and 6 bases at J; junction bases unmatched: 9. The CDR3 sequence is 15 residues long.

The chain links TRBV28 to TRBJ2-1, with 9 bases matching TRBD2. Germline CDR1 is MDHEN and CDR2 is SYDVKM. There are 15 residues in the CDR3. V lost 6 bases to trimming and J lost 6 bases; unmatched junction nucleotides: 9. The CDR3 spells CASRLAGAVSNEQFF. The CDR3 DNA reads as TGTGCCAGCAGATTAGCGGGAGCGGTTAGCAATGAGCAGTTCTTC. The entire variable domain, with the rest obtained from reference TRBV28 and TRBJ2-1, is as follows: DVKVTQSSRYLVKRTGEKVFLECVQDMDHENMFWYRQDPGLGLRLIYFSYDVKMKEKGDIPEGYSVSREKKERFSLILESASTNQTSMYLCASRLAGAVSNEQFFGPGTRLTVL.

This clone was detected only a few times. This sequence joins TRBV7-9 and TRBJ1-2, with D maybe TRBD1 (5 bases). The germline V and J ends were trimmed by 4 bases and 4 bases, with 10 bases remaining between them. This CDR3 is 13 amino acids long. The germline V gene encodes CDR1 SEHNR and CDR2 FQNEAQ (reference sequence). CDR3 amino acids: CASSSRQIYGYTF. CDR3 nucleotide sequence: TGTGCCAGCAGCTCCCGACAGATCTATGGCTACACCTTC.

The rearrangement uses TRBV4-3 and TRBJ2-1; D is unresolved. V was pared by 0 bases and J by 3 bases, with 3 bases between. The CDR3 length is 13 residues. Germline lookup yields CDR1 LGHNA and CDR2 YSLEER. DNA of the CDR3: TGCGCCAGCAGCCAAGACAGCTACAATGAGCAGTTCTTC. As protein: CASSQDSYNEQFF.

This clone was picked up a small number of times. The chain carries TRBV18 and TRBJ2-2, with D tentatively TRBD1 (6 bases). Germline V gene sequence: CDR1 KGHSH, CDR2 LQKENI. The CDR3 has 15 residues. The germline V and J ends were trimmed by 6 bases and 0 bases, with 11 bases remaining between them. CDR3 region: CASSQTGSNTGELFF. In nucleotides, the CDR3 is TGTGCCAGCTCTCAAACAGGGTCGAACACCGGGGAGCTGTTTTTT. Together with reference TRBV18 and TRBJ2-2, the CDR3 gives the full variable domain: NAGVMQNPRHLVRRRGQEARLRCSPMKGHSHVYWYRQLPEEGLKFMVYLQKENIIDESGMPKERFSAEFPKEGPSILRIQQVVRGDSAAYFCASSQTGSNTGELFFGEGSRLTVL.

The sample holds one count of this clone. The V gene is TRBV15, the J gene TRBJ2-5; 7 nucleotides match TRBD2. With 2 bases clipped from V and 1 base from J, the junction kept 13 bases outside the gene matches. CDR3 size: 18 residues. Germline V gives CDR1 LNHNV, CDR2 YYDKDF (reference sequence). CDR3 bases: TGTGCCACCAGCAGACGGCCGACTAGCACTATCCCCCAAGAGACCCAGTACTTC. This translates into CATSRRPTSTIPQETQYF.

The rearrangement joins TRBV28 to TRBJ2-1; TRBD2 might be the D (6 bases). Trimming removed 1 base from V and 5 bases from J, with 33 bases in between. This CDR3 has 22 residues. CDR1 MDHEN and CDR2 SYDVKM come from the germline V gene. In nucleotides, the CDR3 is TGTGCCAGCAGTTTATCCAGGGACTTCGTTCGACCAATCGGGACTGTAAACAATGAGCAGTTCTTC. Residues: CASSLSRDFVRPIGTVNNEQFF.

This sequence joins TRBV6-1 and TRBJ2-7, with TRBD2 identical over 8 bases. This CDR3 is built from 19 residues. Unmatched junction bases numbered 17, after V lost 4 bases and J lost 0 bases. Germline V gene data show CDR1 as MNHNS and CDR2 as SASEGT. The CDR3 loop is CASSVPRGSGISVSYEQYF. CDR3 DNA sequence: TGTGCCAGCAGTGTCCCGAGGGGTAGCGGGATCTCAGTCTCCTACGAGCAGTACTTC.